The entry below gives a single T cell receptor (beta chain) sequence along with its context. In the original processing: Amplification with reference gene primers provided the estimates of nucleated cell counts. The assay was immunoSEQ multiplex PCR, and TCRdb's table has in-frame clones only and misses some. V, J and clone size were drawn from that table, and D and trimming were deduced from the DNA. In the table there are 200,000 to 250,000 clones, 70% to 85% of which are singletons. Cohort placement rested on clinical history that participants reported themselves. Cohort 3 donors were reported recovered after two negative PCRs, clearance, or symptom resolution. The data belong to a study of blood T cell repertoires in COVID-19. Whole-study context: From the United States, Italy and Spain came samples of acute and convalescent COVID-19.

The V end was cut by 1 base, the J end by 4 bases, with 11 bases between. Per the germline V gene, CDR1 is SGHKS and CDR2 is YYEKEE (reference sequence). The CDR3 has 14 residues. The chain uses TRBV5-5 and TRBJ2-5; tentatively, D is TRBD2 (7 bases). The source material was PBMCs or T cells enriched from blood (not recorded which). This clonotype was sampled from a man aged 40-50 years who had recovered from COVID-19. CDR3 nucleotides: TGTGCCAGCAGCTTGTTGGGGGGGCGAGAGACCCAGTACTTC. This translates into CASSLLGGRETQYF.